Listed below are T cell receptor beta chains from one sample, sequenced in a study of CD8+ T cells in alopecia areata. The protocol was immunoSEQ multiplex PCR, while the TCRdb copy is restricted to in-frame clones and leaves out a portion. This repertoire shows approximately 99,000 clones, 45% to 70% found once; its top ten account for under 25%. Input material: CD8+ T cells sorted from blood. The receptors derive from a human donor in good health. CDR3s include the opening cysteine and the closing phenylalanine or tryptophan. A D gene is named only where the DNA matches it firmly. Rows may omit the clone size; those that give it use once, few, many or a size class.

17 | . | . | TRBJ2-6 | TRBV2 | CASSVLGQNSGANVLTF | TGTGCCAGCAGTGTGTTGGGACAAAACTCTGGGGCCAACGTCCTGACTTTC
11 | . | . | TRBJ1-2 | TRBV29-1 | CSVIGGHGYTF | TGCAGCGTCATCGGGGGGCATGGCTACACCTTC
14 | . | . | TRBJ1-4 | TRBV19 | CASSIWDNNEKLFF | TGTGCCAGTAGTATTTGGGACAACAATGAAAAACTGTTTTTT
16 | . | . | TRBJ2-5 | TRBV30 | CAWSVGTGAFQETQYF | TGTGCCTGGAGTGTTGGTACGGGGGCGTTCCAAGAGACCCAGTACTTC
15 | once | TRBD1 | TRBJ2-3 | TRBV29-1 | CSVDLGQGRTDTQYF | TGCAGCGTTGACCTGGGACAGGGAAGGACAGATACGCAGTATTTT
13 | . | . | TRBJ2-3 | TRBV6-5 | CASSDSQEDTQYF | TGTGCCAGCAGTGACTCTCAGGAAGATACGCAGTATTTT
14 | few | TRBD2 | TRBJ2-1 | TRBV29-1 | CSVDPGGRPNEQFF | TGCAGCGTTGACCCCGGGGGGAGGCCCAATGAGCAGTTCTTC
14 | once | TRBD1 | TRBJ1-1 | TRBV25-1 | CASSEFSGTVEAFF | TGTGCCAGCAGTGAATTCTCCGGGACAGTCGAAGCTTTCTTT
13 | . | . | TRBJ2-2 | TRBV2 | CARQGSNTGELFF | TGTGCCAGACAGGGTTCGAACACCGGGGAGCTGTTTTTT
12 | once | . | TRBJ2-7 | TRBV7-9 | CASSSSPGEQYF | TGTGCCAGCAGTTCTTCCCCAGGCGAGCAGTACTTC
13 | few | . | TRBJ2-2 | TRBV11-2 | CASRSNNTGELFF | TGTGCCAGCAGAAGTAACAACACCGGGGAGCTGTTTTTT
13 | . | . | TRBJ1-1 | TRBV6-5 | CASREWRATEAFF | TGTGCCAGCAGGGAATGGAGGGCTACTGAAGCTTTCTTT
17 | . | TRBD1 | TRBJ2-7 | TRBV4-3 | CASSQDRTGWYSYEQYF | TGCGCCAGCAGCCAAGATAGGACAGGATGGTACTCCTACGAGCAGTACTTC
17 | once | TRBD2 | TRBJ2-3 | TRBV2 | CASIRREAGGPTDTQYF | TGTGCCAGCATTCGGCGGGAGGCGGGGGGGCCCACAGATACGCAGTATTTT
13 | few | . | TRBJ2-5 | TRBV4-3 | CASSQDSQETQYF | TGCGCCAGCAGCCAGGACAGCCAAGAGACCCAGTACTTC
16 | . | TRBD1 | TRBJ2-2 | TRBV6-5 | CASSYSGTGDTGELFF | TGTGCCAGCAGTTACTCCGGGACAGGGGACACCGGGGAGCTGTTTTTT
12 | few | TRBD1 | TRBJ2-5 | TRBV25-1 | CASIPRGETQYF | TGTGCCAGCATTCCCAGGGGGGAGACCCAGTACTTC
15 | . | TRBD1 | TRBJ1-5 | TRBV5-6 | CASSLEGRGNQPQHF | TGTGCCAGCAGCTTGGAGGGCAGGGGGAACCAGCCCCAGCATTTT